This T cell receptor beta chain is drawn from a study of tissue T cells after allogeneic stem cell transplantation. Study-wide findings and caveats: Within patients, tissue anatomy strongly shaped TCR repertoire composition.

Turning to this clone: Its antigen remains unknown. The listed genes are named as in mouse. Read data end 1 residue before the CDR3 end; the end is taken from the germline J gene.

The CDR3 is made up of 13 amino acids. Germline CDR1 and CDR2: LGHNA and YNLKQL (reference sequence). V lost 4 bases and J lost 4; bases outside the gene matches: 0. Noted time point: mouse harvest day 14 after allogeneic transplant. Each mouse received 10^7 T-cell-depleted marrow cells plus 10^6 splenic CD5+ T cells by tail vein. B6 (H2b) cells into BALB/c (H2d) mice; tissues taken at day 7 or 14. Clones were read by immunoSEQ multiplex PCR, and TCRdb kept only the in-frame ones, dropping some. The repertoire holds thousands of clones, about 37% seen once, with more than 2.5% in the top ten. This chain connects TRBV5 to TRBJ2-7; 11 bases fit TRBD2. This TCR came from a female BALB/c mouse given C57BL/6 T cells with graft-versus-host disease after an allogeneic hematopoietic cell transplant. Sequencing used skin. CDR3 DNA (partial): TGTGCCAGCAGCCGGGACTGGGGGTATGAACAGTAC. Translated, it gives CASSRDWGYEQY. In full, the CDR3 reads CASSRDWGYEQYF.